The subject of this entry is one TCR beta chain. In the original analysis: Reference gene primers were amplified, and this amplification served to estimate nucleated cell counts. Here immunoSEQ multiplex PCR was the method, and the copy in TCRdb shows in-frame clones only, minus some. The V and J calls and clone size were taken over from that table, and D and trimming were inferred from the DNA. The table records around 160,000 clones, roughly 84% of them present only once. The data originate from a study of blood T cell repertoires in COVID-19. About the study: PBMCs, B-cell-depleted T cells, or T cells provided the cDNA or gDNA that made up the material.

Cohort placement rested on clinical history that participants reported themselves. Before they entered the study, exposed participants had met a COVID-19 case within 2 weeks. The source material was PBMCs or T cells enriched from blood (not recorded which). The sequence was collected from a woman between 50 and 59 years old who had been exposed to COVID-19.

The CDR3 sequence is CASSPRVRYYGYTF. The CDR3 DNA reads as TGTGCCAGCAGTCCCAGGGTAAGATACTATGGCTACACCTTC. This rearrangement joins TRBV3-1 (or the pseudogene TRBV3-2) to TRBJ1-2, with a possible D match to TRBD1 (5 bases). V lost 6 bases to trimming and J lost 3 bases, with 14 bases between them. CDR1 LGHDT and CDR2 YNNKEL come from the germline V gene (reference sequence). The CDR3 is 14 residues long.